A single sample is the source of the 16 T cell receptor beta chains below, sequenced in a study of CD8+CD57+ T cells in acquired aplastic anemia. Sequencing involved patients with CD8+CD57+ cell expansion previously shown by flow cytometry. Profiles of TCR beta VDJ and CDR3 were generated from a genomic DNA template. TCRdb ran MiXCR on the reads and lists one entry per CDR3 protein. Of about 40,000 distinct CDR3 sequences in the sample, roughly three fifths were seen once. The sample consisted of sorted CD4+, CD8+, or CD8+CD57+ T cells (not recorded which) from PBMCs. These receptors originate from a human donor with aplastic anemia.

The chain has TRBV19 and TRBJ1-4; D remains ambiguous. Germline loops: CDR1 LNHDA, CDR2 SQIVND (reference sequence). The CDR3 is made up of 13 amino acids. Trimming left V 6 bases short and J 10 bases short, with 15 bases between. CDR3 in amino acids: CASSDPFDLKLFF. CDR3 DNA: TGTGCCAGTAGCGACCCCTTTGACCTAAAACTGTTTTTT.

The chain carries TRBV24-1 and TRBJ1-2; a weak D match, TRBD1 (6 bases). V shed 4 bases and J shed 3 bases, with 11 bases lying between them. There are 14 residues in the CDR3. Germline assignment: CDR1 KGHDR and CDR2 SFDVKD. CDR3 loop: CATSDVTGDYGYTF. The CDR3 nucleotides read TGTGCCACCAGTGACGTGACAGGAGACTATGGCTACACCTTC.

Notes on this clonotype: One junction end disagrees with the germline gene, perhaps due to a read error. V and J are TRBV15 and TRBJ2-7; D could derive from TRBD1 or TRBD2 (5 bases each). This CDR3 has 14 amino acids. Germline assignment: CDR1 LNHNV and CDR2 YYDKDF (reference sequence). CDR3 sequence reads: CTTSMGRKGYGQYF. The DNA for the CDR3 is TGTACCACCAGCATGGGACGGAAGGGTTACGGGCAGTACTTC.

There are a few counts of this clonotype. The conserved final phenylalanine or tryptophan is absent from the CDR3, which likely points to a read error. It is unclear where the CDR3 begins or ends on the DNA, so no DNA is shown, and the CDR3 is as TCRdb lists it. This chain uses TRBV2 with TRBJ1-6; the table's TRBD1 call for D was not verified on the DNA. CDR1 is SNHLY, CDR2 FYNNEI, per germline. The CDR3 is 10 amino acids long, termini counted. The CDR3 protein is CASSEDPGTA.

The CDR3 region is CAISDRTAGGYTF. The CDR3 DNA reads TGTGCCATCAGTGATAGAACAGCGGGAGGCTACACCTTC. V and J are TRBV10-3 and TRBJ1-2; D gene uncertain. The V end was cut by 3 bases, the J end by 8 bases, with 13 bases between. Per the germline V gene, CDR1 is ENHRY and CDR2 is SYGVKD. This CDR3 comprises 13 residues.

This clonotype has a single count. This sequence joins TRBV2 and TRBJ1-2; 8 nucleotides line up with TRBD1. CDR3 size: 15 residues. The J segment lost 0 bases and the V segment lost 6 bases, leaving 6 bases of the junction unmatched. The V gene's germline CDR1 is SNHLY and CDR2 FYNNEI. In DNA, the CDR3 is TGTGCCAGCAGCCTGACAGGGGAGACTAACTATGGCTACACCTTC. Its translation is CASSLTGETNYGYTF.

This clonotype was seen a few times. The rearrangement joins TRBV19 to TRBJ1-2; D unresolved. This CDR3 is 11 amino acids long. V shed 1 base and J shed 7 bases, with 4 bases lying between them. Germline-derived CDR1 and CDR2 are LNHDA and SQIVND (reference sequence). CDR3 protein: CASSIARGYTF. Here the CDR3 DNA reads TGTGCCAGTAGTATAGCGCGTGGCTACACCTTC.

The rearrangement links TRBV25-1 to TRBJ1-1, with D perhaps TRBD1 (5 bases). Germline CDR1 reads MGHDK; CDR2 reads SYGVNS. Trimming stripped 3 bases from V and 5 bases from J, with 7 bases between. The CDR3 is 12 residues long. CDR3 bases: TGTGCCAGCAGTGATCGGGGGACTGAAGCTTTCTTT. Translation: CASSDRGTEAFF.

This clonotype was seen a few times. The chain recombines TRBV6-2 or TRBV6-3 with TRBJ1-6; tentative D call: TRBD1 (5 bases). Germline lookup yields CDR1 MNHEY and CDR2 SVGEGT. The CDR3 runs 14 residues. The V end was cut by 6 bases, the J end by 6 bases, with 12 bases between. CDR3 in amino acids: CASSQGIFNSPLHF. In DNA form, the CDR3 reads TGTGCCAGCAGCCAGGGTATTTTTAATTCACCCCTCCACTTT.

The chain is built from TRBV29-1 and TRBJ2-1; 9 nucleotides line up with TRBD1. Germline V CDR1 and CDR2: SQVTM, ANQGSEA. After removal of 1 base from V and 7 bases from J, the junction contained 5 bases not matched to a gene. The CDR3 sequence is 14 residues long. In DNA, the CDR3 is TGCAGCGTTGAAGCGGGACAGGGCTATAATGAGCAGTTCTTC. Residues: CSVEAGQGYNEQFF.

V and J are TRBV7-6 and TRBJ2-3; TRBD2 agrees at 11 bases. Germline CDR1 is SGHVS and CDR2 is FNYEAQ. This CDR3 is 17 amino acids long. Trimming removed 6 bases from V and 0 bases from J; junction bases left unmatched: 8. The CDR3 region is CASSLAGGPRSTDTQYF. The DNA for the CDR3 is TGTGCCAGCAGTCTAGCGGGGGGTCCACGTAGCACAGATACGCAGTATTTT.

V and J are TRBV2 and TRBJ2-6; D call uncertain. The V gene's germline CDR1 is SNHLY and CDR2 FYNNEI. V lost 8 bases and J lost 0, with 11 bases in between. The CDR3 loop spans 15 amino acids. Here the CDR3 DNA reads TGTGCCAGCTCAGGTCCGCACTCTGGGGCCAACGTCCTGACTTTC. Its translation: CASSGPHSGANVLTF.

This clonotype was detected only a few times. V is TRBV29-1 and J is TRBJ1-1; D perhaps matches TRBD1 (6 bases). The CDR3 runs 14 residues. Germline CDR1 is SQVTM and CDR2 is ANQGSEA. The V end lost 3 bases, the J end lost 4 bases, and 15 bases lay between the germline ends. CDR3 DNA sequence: TGCAGCGTTGATCCGCAGGGGTTGGGCACTGAAGCTTTCTTT. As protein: CSVDPQGLGTEAFF.

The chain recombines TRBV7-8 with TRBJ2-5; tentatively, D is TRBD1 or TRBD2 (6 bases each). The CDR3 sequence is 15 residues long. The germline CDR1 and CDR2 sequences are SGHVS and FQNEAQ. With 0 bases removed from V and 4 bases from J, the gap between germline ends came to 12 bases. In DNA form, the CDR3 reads TGTGCCAGCAGCTTAGCCGGGGGCGGGTTAGAGACCCAGTACTTC. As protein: CASSLAGGGLETQYF. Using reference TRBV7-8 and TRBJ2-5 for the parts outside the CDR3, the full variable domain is GAGVSQSPRYKVAKRGQDVALRCDPISGHVSLFWYQQALGQGPEFLTYFQNEAQLDKSGLPSDRFFAERPEGSVSTLKIQRTQQEDSAVYLCASSLAGGGLETQYFGPGTRLLVL.

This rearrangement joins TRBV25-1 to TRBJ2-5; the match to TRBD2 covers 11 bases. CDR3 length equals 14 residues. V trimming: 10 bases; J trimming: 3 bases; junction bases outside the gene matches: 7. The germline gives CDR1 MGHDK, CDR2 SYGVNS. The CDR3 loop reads CATHATSGEETQYF. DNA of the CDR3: TGTGCCACCCATGCGACTAGCGGGGAAGAGACCCAGTACTTC.

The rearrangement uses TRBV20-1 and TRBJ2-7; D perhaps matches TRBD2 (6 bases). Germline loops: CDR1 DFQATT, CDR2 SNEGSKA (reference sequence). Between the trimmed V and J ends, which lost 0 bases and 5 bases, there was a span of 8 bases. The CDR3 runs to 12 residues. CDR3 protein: CSARDREDEQYF. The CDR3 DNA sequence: TGCAGTGCTAGAGACAGGGAGGACGAGCAGTACTTC.